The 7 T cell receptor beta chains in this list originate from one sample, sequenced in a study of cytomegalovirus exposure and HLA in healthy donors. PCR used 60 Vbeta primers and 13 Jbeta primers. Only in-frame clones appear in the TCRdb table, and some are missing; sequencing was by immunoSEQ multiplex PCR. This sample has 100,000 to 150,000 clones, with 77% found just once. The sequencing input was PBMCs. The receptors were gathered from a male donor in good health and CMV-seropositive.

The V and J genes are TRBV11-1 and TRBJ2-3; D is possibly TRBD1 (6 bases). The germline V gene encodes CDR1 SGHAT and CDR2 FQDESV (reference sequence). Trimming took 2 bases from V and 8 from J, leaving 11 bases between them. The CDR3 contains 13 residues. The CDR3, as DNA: TGTGCCAGCAGCTTATACGAACAGGGTACGCAGTATTTT. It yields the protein CASSLYEQGTQYF.

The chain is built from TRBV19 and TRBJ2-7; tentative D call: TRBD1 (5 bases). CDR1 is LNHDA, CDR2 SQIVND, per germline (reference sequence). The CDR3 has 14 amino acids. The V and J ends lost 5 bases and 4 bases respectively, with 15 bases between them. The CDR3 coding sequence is TGTGCCAGTAGTTTGCGGCAGGGCCTTTACGAGCAGTACTTC. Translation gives CASSLRQGLYEQYF.

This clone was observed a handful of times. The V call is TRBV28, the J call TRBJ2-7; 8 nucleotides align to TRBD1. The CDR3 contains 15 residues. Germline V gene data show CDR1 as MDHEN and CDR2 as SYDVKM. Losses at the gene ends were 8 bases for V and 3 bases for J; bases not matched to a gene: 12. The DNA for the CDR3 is TGTGCCAGCGAGATTTTCGGGACAGGTTACTACGAGCAGTACTTC. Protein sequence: CASEIFGTGYYEQYF.

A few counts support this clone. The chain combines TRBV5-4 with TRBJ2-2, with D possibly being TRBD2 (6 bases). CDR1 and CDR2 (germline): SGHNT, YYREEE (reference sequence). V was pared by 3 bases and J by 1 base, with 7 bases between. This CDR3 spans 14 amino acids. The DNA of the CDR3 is TGTGCCAGCAGCTCTAGCGTGAACACCGGGGAGCTGTTTTTT. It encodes CASSSSVNTGELFF.

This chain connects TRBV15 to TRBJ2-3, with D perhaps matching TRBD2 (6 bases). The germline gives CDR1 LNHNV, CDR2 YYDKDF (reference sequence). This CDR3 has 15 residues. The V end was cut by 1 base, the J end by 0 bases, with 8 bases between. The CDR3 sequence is CATSRALASTDTQYF. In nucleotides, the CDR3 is TGTGCCACCAGCAGAGCACTAGCAAGCACAGATACGCAGTATTTT.

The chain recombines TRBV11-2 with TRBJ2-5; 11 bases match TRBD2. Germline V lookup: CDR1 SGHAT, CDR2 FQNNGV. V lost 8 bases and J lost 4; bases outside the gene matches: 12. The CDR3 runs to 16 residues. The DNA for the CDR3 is TGTGCCAGCGGACGGCTAGCGGGGGGAATAGCAGAGACCCAGTACTTC. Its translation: CASGRLAGGIAETQYF.

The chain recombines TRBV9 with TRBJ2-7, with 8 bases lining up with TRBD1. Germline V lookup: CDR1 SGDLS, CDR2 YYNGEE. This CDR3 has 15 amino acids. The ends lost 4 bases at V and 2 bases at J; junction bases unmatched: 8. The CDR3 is CASSIHRTGTYEQYF. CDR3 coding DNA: TGTGCCAGCAGCATCCACCGGACAGGGACCTACGAGCAGTACTTC.